The clone carrying this T cell receptor (beta chain) came up once. Its antigen is not known. An end of the junction does not agree with germline; a read error may underlie this. This sample is drawn from a study of cytomegalovirus exposure and HLA in healthy donors. Study overall: Most donors, around 81% of more than 300 genotyped, fell in the Caucasian-associated ancestry cluster. Study results and caveats: The majority of TCR sequences were rare, yet some public TCRs appeared in many donors. Only CMV serostatus was available as immune exposure information.

The PCR used 60 Vbeta and 13 Jbeta primers. Some clones are missing from TCRdb's copy, which holds only in-frame ones; the method was immunoSEQ multiplex PCR. The table lists 150,000 to 200,000 clones, just under 80% of them singletons, with about 7.7% in the top ten. This sequence originates from a woman aged 40-49 years in good health and CMV-seropositive. The sample consisted of PBMCs.

CDR3 loop: CASSSTGLPSGANGLTF. The CDR3 DNA is TGCGCCAGCAGCTCAACAGGGCTTCCCTCTGGGGCCAACGGCCTGACTTTC. The chain links TRBV5-1 to TRBJ2-6, with a weak D call TRBD1 (6 bases). CDR3 length: 17 amino acids. From germline, CDR1 is SGHRS and CDR2 YFSETQ.